The TCR beta chain described here comes from a study of beta chain features in type 1 diabetes. Investigators reverse transcribed all isolated RNA, so they sequenced expressed TCRB transcripts. Sequenced by immunoSEQ multiplex PCR; TCRdb stores in-frame clones only, minus some. The sample includes 300,000 to 350,000 clones, 9.3% of them seen just once. Regarding the study as a whole: For TCRB rearrangement, an influence of HLA type remained unresolved here. Naive, central memory and Treg TCRB repertoires seemed to resemble each other more closely in patients than they did in healthy donors. In all four CD4+ subsets, TCRB CDR3 length was significantly, moderately reduced in type 1 diabetes.

A remark on this clone: Its matching antigen is unknown.

Trimming removed 2 bases at V and 2 bases at J, with 7 bases between. Germline CDR1 KGHSH, CDR2 LQKENI. CDR3 length: 14 residues. The chain combines TRBV18 with TRBJ1-3, with unresolved D. Material for sequencing was central memory CD4+ T cells from blood. The receptor was derived from a man aged 25-40 years with type 1 diabetes. CDR3 nucleotides: TGTGCCAGCTCACCAGGGGTACCTGGAAACACCATATATTTT. Residues: CASSPGVPGNTIYF.